One sample yielded the 5 T cell receptor beta chains listed below, sequenced in a study of blood T cells in healthy people across ages. Then a second PCR, running roughly 7 to 12 cycles, was carried out with a sample-barcoded 5' primer and a J-beta primer mix. TCRdb analysed the 5' RACE reads with MiXCR anew, one entry per CDR3 protein. The table shows hundreds of thousands of distinct CDR3 sequences, with approximately 44% occurring only once. The sequenced sample consisted of blood. These receptors all come from a man aged 60 to 69 in good health.

The rearrangement links TRBV5-1 to TRBJ2-3; D is perhaps TRBD1 (6 bases). CDR3 length: 16 amino acids. The germline CDR1 and CDR2 sequences are SGHRS and YFSETQ. The ends were cut back, 0 bases at V and 3 bases at J, with 14 bases in the middle. The CDR3 DNA follows: TGCGCCAGCAGCTTGGCCACAGGGTGGGATACAGATACGCAGTATTTT. It yields the protein CASSLATGWDTDTQYF.

This clonotype was recorded a few times. The chain is built from TRBV10-3 and TRBJ1-1; unclear D gene. The CDR3 is made up of 14 amino acids. Germline values: CDR1 ENHRY, CDR2 SYGVKD. Trimming removed 4 bases from V and 2 bases from J, with 11 bases in between. The chain's CDR3 is CAISVSGPNTEAFF. DNA for the CDR3: TGTGCCATCAGTGTATCCGGGCCAAACACTGAAGCTTTCTTT.

This clonotype came up once. A read error may be the cause here, since a much bigger clone is one base away. V and J are TRBV4-3 and TRBJ2-4, with no clear D. Germline CDR1 LGHNA, CDR2 YSLEER. With 0 bases removed from V and 15 bases from J, the gap between germline ends came to 18 bases. The CDR3 has 14 residues. CDR3 region: CASSQDKSGYERYF. CDR3 DNA sequence: TGCGCCAGCAGCCAAGATAAATCCGGCTACGAGCGGTACTTC.

For this clonotype: A much bigger clone sits one base away, suggesting this may be a read error. V is TRBV6-6 and J is TRBJ2-5; D ambiguous. CDR3 length: 14 residues. Trimming took 6 bases from V and 11 from J, leaving 22 bases between them. Germline CDR1 and CDR2: MNHNY and SVGAGI (reference sequence). The CDR3 coding sequence is TGTGCCAGCAGCTCCGCCCACTGGAACGATGAGCAGTACTTC. This gives the protein CASSSAHWNDEQYF.

This clonotype was picked up a small number of times. The chain recombines TRBV25-1 with TRBJ2-1; 7 bases are shared with TRBD2. Germline trimming cut 7 bases from V and 5 bases from J; bases unmatched to any gene: 11. The germline CDR1 and CDR2 sequences are MGHDK and SYGVNS. The CDR3 extends over 15 amino acids. CDR3 residues: CASTAGVAKNNEQFF. In DNA form, the CDR3 reads TGTGCCAGCACCGCGGGGGTAGCTAAAAACAATGAGCAGTTCTTC. Using reference TRBV25-1 and TRBJ2-1 for the parts outside the CDR3, the full variable domain is EADIYQTPRYLVIGTGKKITLECSQTMGHDKMYWYQQDPGMELHLIHYSYGVNSTEKGDLSSESTVSRIRTEHFPLTLESARPSHTSQYLCASTAGVAKNNEQFFGPGTRLTVL.